The rows below give T cell receptor beta chains drawn from one sample of a study of OX40 agonist ivuxolimab in advanced cancers. Sequencing used immunoSEQ multiplex PCR; TCRdb keeps in-frame clones, though not all of them. The table lists about 64,000 clones, 87% of them singletons. The specimen comprised CD4+ or CD8+ T cells sorted from blood, sampled in a trial of the OX40 agonist ivuxolimab. The receptors stem from an adult with an advanced solid tumor such as melanoma, head and neck, liver or kidney cancer. Both conserved end residues are part of each CDR3. A D gene is named only where the DNA matches it firmly. Not all rows give a size; the values are once, few, many and, for expanded clones, a class.

NA	TRBJ2-7	TRBV5-1	NA	CASSLGLPYEQYF	TGCGCCAGCAGCTTGGGCCTCCCCTACGAGCAGTACTTC
NA	TRBJ2-7	TRBV10-3	NA	CAIGGGKGYEQYF	TGTGCCATCGGTGGAGGGAAGGGGTACGAGCAGTACTTC
NA	TRBJ2-5	TRBV11-3	NA	CASSLGGLPQETQYF	TGTGCCAGCAGCTTAGGGGGGTTGCCTCAAGAGACCCAGTACTTC
NA	TRBJ1-2	TRBV7-9	NA	CASSSRGDGYTF	TGTGCCAGCAGCTCCCGAGGGGATGGCTACACCTTC
TRBD2	TRBJ2-5	TRBV7-9	NA	CASSLVLAGGETQYF	TGTGCCAGCAGCTTAGTCCTAGCGGGAGGTGAGACCCAGTACTTC
NA	TRBJ2-1	TRBV14	NA	CASSHRTGSYNEQFF	TGTGCCAGCAGCCACCGTACAGGGTCCTACAATGAGCAGTTCTTC
NA	TRBJ2-3	TRBV5-1	once	CASRTSTDTQYF	TGCGCCAGCAGGACGAGCACAGATACGCAGTATTTT
NA	TRBJ2-4	TRBV5-5	NA	CASSPWAVLAKNIQYF	TGTGCCAGCAGCCCGTGGGCAGTTCTAGCCAAAAACATTCAGTACTTC
TRBD2	TRBJ2-5	TRBV5-3	NA	CARSSPSGWYQETQYF	TGTGCCAGAAGCTCACCTAGCGGATGGTACCAAGAGACCCAGTACTTC
NA	TRBJ1-4	TRBV28	NA	CASRLGGGAVEKLFF	TGTGCCAGCAGGCTTGGTGGGGGGGCGGTTGAAAAACTGTTTTTT
TRBD1	TRBJ2-7	TRBV28	few	CASSRDRVLQEQYF	TGTGCCAGCAGCCGGGACAGGGTTTTGCAAGAGCAGTACTTC
NA	TRBJ2-5	TRBV6-1	NA	CAGRVIEGETQYF	TGTGCCGGCAGGGTTATAGAAGGAGAGACCCAGTACTTC
TRBD1	TRBJ2-7	TRBV2	NA	CASSSDRAGEQYF	TGTGCCAGCAGTTCGGACAGGGCGGGCGAGCAGTACTTC
NA	TRBJ1-1	TRBV6-1	NA	CASTDSASRTEAFF	TGTGCCAGCACGGACAGTGCCTCGAGGACTGAAGCTTTCTTT
TRBD2	TRBJ2-1	TRBV2	NA	CASTRTSINEQFF	TGTGCCAGCACCCGGACTAGCATAAATGAGCAGTTCTTC